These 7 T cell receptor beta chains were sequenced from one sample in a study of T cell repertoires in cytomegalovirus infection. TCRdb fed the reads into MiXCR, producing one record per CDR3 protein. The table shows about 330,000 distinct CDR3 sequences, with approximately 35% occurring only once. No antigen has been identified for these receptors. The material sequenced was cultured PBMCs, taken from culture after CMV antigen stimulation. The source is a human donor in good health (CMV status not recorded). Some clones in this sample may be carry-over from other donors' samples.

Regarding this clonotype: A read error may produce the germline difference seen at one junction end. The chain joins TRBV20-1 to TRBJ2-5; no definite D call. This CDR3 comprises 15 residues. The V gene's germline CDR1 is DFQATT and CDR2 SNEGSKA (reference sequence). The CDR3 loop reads CSARGGLDKQETQYF. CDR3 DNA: TGCAGTGCGAGAGGTGGCCTAGACAAACAAGAGACCCAGTACTTC.

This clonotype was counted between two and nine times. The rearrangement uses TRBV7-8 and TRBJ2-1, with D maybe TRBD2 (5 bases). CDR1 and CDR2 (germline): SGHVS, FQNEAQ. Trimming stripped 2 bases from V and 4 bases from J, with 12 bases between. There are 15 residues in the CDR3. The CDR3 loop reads CASSLRAELYNEQFF. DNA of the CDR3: TGTGCCAGCAGCTTAAGAGCGGAGTTATACAATGAGCAGTTCTTC.

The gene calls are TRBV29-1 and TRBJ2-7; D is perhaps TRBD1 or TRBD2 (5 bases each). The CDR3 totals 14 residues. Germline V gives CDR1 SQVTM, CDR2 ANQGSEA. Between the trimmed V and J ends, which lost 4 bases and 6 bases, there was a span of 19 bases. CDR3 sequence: CSVGYGTQSSEQYF. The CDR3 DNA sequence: TGCAGCGTTGGATATGGGACCCAGTCCAGCGAGCAGTACTTC.

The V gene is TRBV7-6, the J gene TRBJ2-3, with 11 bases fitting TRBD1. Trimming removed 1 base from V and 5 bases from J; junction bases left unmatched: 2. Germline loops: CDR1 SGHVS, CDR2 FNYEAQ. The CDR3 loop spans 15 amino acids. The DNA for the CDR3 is TGTGCCAGCAGCTTAGAAGGGACAGGGGGAGATACGCAGTATTTT. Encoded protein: CASSLEGTGGDTQYF.

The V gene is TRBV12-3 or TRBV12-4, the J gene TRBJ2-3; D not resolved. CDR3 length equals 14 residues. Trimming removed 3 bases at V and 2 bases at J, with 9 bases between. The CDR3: CASSFLSHTDTQYF. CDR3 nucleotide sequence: TGTGCCAGCAGTTTTTTGTCCCACACAGATACGCAGTATTTT.

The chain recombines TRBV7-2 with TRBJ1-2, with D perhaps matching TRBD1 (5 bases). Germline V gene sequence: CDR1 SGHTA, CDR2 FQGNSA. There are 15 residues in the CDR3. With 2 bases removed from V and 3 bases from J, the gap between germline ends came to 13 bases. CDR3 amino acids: CASSLSAGNDYGYTF. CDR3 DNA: TGTGCCAGCAGCTTATCCGCAGGGAATGACTATGGCTACACCTTC. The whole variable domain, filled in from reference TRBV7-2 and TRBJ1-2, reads GAGVSQSPSNKVTEKGKDVELRCDPISGHTALYWYRQSLGQGLEFLIYFQGNSAPDKSGLPSDRFSAERTGGSVSTLTIQRTQQEDSAVYLCASSLSAGNDYGYTFGSGTRLTVV.

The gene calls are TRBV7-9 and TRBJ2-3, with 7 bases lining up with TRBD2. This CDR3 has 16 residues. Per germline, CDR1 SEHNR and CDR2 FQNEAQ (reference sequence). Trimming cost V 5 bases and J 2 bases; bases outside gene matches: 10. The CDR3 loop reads CASSLQLADFTDTQYF. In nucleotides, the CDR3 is TGTGCCAGCAGCCTACAGCTAGCGGACTTCACAGATACGCAGTATTTT. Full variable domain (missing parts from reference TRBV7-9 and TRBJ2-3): DTGVSQNPRHKITKRGQNVTFRCDPISEHNRLYWYRQTLGQGPEFLTYFQNEAQLEKSRLLSDRFSAERPKGSFSTLEIQRTEQGDSAMYLCASSLQLADFTDTQYFGPGTRLTVL.